The 13 T cell receptor beta chains in this list originate from one sample, sequenced in a study of blood T cell repertoires in COVID-19 (dated by TCRdb to 2019 to 2021). Receptors were amplified or captured by the immunoSEQ multiplex PCR assay. Here the immuneACCESS table is served through TCRdb, limited to in-frame sequences with V and J called. Missing clones are a known gap in these copies; in checked studies unresolved V genes cover under half, and the rest lacks a known reason. Counted in this sample were around 160,000 clones; 85% of them appeared once. The ten largest clones take up about 3% of the sample. Sequencing used peripheral blood. These receptor sequences come from a woman in her forties with active or convalescent COVID-19.

The genes are TRBV7-8 and TRBJ1-6; tentatively, D is TRBD1 (6 bases). CDR1 and CDR2 (germline): SGHVS, FQNEAQ. There are 18 residues in the CDR3. Deletions cut 1 base from V and 9 bases from J, with 22 bases between. The CDR3 DNA reads TGTGCCAGCAGCTTAGGAACGGGGGGGGCAGGGAGAAGTTCACCCCTCCACTTT. The encoded protein is CASSLGTGGAGRSSPLHF.

This clone was detected once. The chain carries TRBV10-3 and TRBJ2-1; 8 positions match TRBD2. The CDR3 has 15 residues. V was pared by 4 bases and J by 5 bases, with 7 bases of the junction left unmatched. CDR1 and CDR2 (germline): ENHRY, SYGVKD. This CDR3 is CAISGVSGINNEQFF. The CDR3 DNA reads as TGTGCCATCAGTGGGGTTAGCGGGATCAACAATGAGCAGTTCTTC.

This rearrangement joins TRBV11-2 to TRBJ2-1; 12 bases match TRBD2. The CDR3 loop spans 16 amino acids. Losses at the gene ends were 3 bases for V and 4 bases for J; bases not matched to a gene: 4. Per the germline V gene, CDR1 is SGHAT and CDR2 is FQNNGV. The CDR3 nucleotides are TGTGCCAGCAGCTTTTTGACTAGCGGGAGTTACAATGAGCAGTTCTTC. Its translation is CASSFLTSGSYNEQFF.

V is TRBV5-1 and J is TRBJ2-4; 9 bases match TRBD2. The CDR3 runs to 16 residues. Trimming at V came to 0 bases and at J to 1 base, leaving 2 bases not matched to a gene. Germline V lookup: CDR1 SGHRS, CDR2 YFSETQ. In DNA, the CDR3 is TGCGCCAGCAGCTTGGTGGCGGGAGGGGCCAAAAACATTCAGTACTTC. The encoded protein is CASSLVAGGAKNIQYF.

V and J are TRBV5-6 and TRBJ2-1; tentative D call: TRBD1 (5 bases). This CDR3 is built from 13 residues. Germline CDR1 SGHDT, CDR2 YYEEEE. V was pared by 4 bases and J by 1 base, with 6 bases between. Here the CDR3 DNA reads TGTGCCAGCAGCAGGGGATCCTACAATGAGCAGTTCTTC. Encoded protein: CASSRGSYNEQFF. Full variable domain (outside the CDR3, taken from reference TRBV5-6 and TRBJ2-1): DAGVTQSPTHLIKTRGQQVTLRCSPKSGHDTVSWYQQALGQGPQFIFQYYEEEERQRGNFPDRFSGHQFPNYSSELNVNALLLGDSALYLCASSRGSYNEQFFGPGTRLTVL.

The chain has TRBV7-2 and TRBJ1-2; D not resolved. CDR1 and CDR2 from the germline V gene are SGHTA and FQGNSA. Between the trimmed V and J ends, which lost 3 bases and 2 bases, there was a span of 7 bases. The CDR3 sequence is 13 residues long. In DNA, the CDR3 is TGTGCCAGCAGCTTTGCGGGGAACTATGGCTACACCTTC. Protein: CASSFAGNYGYTF.

This sequence joins TRBV30 and TRBJ1-2; D is undetermined. The germline V gene encodes CDR1 GTSNPN and CDR2 SVGIG (reference sequence). Trimming shortened V by 0 bases and J by 4 bases, and 15 bases separated the two germline ends. This CDR3 contains 15 residues. The CDR3 protein is CAWSVPRAPGYGYTF. The CDR3 nucleotides are TGTGCCTGGAGTGTACCGAGGGCACCGGGCTATGGCTACACCTTC.

This chain's CDR3 is CASSESTGDRMKKLFF. CDR3 nucleotides: TGCGCCAGCAGTGAGTCAACAGGGGACCGAATGAAAAAACTGTTTTTT. The chain uses TRBV10-1 and TRBJ1-4, with TRBD1 matching 7 bases. There are 16 residues in the CDR3. CDR1 and CDR2 (germline): WNHNN, SYGVQD (reference sequence). V lost 0 bases, J lost 9 bases, and 10 bases stayed unmatched.

The rearrangement links TRBV2 to TRBJ1-1; D gene ambiguous. Per germline, CDR1 SNHLY and CDR2 FYNNEI. The CDR3 consists of 13 residues. Trimming shortened V by 5 bases and J by 1 base, and 8 bases separated the two germline ends. CDR3 sequence: CASSTAPNTEAFF. The CDR3 nucleotides are TGTGCCAGCAGTACTGCCCCGAACACTGAAGCTTTCTTT.

The chain carries TRBV19 and TRBJ2-5; 7 bases are shared with TRBD1. The CDR3 runs to 14 residues. Trimming took 5 bases from V and 6 from J; bases not matched to a gene: 9. The germline gives CDR1 LNHDA, CDR2 SQIVND (reference sequence). The CDR3 DNA reads TGTGCCAGTAGTCAGATGACAGGGACCCAGACCCAGTACTTC. It specifies CASSQMTGTQTQYF. Supplemented by reference TRBV19 and TRBJ2-5, the full variable domain reads DGGITQSPKYLFRKEGQNVTLSCEQNLNHDAMYWYRQDPGQGLRLIYYSQIVNDFQKGDIAEGYSVSREKKESFPLTVTSAQKNPTAFYLCASSQMTGTQTQYFGPGTRLLVL.

The chain is built from TRBV28 and TRBJ1-6, with 11 nucleotides matching TRBD1. CDR1 and CDR2 (germline): MDHEN, SYDVKM. The J segment lost 7 bases and the V segment lost 5 bases, leaving 7 bases of the junction unmatched. CDR3 length: 16 residues. This CDR3 is CASSIRTGGGNSPLHF. CDR3 nucleotide sequence: TGTGCCAGCAGTATCCGGACAGGGGGCGGGAATTCACCCCTCCACTTT.

This rearrangement joins TRBV10-3 to TRBJ1-4, with 8 bases identical to TRBD1. After removal of 10 bases from V and 7 bases from J, the junction contained 5 bases not matched to a gene. CDR1 is ENHRY and CDR2 is SYGVKD in the germline V gene. The CDR3 totals 12 residues. The CDR3 sequence is CATGQGGEKLFF. The CDR3 nucleotides are TGTGCCACCGGACAGGGAGGTGAAAAACTGTTTTTT.

In its sample, this clone was seen once. This chain uses TRBV28 with TRBJ1-1; 12 bases align to TRBD1. CDR3 length: 15 amino acids. Germline V lookup: CDR1 MDHEN, CDR2 SYDVKM. V was clipped by 7 bases and J by 5 bases; unmatched bases: 8. DNA for the CDR3: TGTGCCAGCATCCTCGGGACAGGGGGCCTTACTGAAGCTTTCTTT. Amino acid sequence: CASILGTGGLTEAFF.